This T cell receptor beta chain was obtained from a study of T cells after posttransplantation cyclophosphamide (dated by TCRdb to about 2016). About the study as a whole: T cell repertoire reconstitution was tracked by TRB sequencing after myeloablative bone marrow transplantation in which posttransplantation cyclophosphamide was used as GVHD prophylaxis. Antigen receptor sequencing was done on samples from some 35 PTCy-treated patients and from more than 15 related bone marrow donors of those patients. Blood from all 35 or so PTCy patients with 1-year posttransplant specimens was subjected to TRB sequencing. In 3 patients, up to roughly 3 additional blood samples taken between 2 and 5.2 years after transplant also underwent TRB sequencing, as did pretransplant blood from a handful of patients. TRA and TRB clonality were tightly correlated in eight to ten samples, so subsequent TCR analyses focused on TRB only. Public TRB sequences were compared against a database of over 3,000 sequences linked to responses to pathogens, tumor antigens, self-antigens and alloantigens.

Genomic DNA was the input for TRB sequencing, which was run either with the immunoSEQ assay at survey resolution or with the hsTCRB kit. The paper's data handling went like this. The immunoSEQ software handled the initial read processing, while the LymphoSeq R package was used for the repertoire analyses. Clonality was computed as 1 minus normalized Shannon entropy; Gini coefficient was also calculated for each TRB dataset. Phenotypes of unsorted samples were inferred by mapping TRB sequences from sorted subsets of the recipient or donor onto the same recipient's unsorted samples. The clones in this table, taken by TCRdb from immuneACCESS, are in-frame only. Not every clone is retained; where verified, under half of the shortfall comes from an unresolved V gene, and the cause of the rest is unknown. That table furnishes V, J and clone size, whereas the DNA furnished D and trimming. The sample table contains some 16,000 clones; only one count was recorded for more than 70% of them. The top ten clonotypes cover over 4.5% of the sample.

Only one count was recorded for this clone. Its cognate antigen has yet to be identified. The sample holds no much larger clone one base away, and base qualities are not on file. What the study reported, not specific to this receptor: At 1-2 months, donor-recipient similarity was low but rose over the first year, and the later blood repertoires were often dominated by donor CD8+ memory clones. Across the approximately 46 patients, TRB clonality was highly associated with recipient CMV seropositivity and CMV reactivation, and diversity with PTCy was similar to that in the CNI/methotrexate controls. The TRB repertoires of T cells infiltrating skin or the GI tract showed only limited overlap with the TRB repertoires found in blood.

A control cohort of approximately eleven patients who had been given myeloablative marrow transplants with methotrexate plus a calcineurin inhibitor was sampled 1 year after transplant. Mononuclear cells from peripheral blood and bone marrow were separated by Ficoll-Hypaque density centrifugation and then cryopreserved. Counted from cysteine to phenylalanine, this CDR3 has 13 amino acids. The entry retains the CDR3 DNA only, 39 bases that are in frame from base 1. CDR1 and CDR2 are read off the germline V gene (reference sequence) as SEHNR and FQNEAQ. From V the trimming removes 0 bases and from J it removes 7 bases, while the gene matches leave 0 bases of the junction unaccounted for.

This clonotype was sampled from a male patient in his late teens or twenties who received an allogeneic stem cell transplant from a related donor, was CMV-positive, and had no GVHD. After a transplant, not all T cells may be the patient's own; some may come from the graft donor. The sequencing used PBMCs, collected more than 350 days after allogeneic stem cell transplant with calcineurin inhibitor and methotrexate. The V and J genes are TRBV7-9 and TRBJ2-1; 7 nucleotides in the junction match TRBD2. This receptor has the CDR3 CASSLARGNEQFF. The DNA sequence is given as TGTGCCAGCAGCTTAGCGCGGGGGAATGAGCAGTTCTTC.